The rows below give T cell receptor beta chains drawn from one sample of a study of blood T cell repertoires in COVID-19. Libraries were prepared by immunoSEQ multiplex PCR; TCRdb keeps only in-frame clonotypes and omits some of them. The table lists under 150,000 clones, approximately 80% of them singletons. Specimen: peripheral blood. The receptors shown here come from a woman between 35 and 50 years old with active or convalescent COVID-19. The CDR3 runs from the conserved cysteine through the conserved F or W. A D gene is named only where the DNA matches it firmly. Not every row has a clone size; where given, it reads once, few, many or a size class.

clone_size j_call v_call d_call cdr3_nt cdr3_aa
NA TRBJ1-1 TRBV7-9 TRBD1 TGTGCCAGCAGCTTTACGGCCCCAGACAGGGTAGGGCCTGAAGCTTTCTTT CASSFTAPDRVGPEAFF
NA TRBJ2-7 TRBV29-1 NA TGCAGCGTTGTTCAGCTAGACGAGCAGTACTTC CSVVQLDEQYF
NA TRBJ1-2 TRBV27 NA TGTGCCAGCAAGAGGACAACTAACTATGGCTACACCTTC CASKRTTNYGYTF
NA TRBJ1-2 TRBV27 TRBD1 TGTGCCAGCAGTTATCAGGGGGTCTATGGCTACACCTTC CASSYQGVYGYTF
NA TRBJ1-1 TRBV3-1/TRBV3-2 NA TGTGCCAGCAGCCAAGCCGGGTCCTCTACTGAAGCTTTCTTT CASSQAGSSTEAFF
NA TRBJ2-7 TRBV2 TRBD2 TGTGCCAGCAGTGAAGCGCTTCGCCTAGCGGGAGAGCAGTACTTC CASSEALRLAGEQYF
NA TRBJ1-1 TRBV29-1 NA TGCAGCGTTGAAGGTCTTACTGAAGCTTTCTTT CSVEGLTEAFF
NA TRBJ2-7 TRBV28 NA TGTGCCAGCAGTTTAGGGGGCTACCGGTACTTC CASSLGGYRYF
NA TRBJ1-2 TRBV11-2 NA TGTGCCAGCAGCTTAGATCTCCTAGGCAGCTATGGCTACACCTTC CASSLDLLGSYGYTF
few TRBJ1-4 TRBV11-2 TRBD1 TGTGCCAGCAGCTTACAAAGGGGACAGGGGACTAATGAAAAACTGTTTTTT CASSLQRGQGTNEKLFF
NA TRBJ1-6 TRBV12-3/TRBV12-4 NA TGTGCCAGCAGGTTTTTTCGTTCACCCCTCCACTTT CASRFFRSPLHF
NA TRBJ2-3 TRBV18 TRBD2 TGTGCCAGCTCACTCATTGGCAGCGGGGGTGAGGATACGCAGTATTTT CASSLIGSGGEDTQYF
once TRBJ2-3 TRBV20-1 TRBD1 TGCAGTGCTAGTGGGGGAGACAGGGCCGCAGATACGCAGTATTTT CSASGGDRAADTQYF
NA TRBJ1-6 TRBV19 NA TGTGCCAGTAGTACGACGGCAGGGGAGAATTCACCCCTCCACTTT CASSTTAGENSPLHF
NA TRBJ2-4 TRBV5-5 TRBD2 TGTGCCAGCAGCGCACTAGCGGGGAAAAACATTCAGTACTTC CASSALAGKNIQYF
NA TRBJ1-2 TRBV6-6 NA TGTGCCAGCAGTCCCCGGGGTGGCTACACCTTC CASSPRGGYTF
NA TRBJ1-3 TRBV5-6 NA TGTGCCAGCAGCTTGGATAGGGAGGGAGCGGGAAACACCATATATTTT CASSLDREGAGNTIYF